The following is a TCR beta chain sequence with its context. Its antigen has not been determined. Per-base qualities were not stored, and no clone one base away is much larger. This entry comes from a study of a mutant IDH1 vaccine in newly diagnosed glioma (dated by TCRdb to 2020 to 2022). Regarding the research as a whole: Patients received eight vaccinations in weeks 1, 3, 5, 7, 11, 15, 19 and 23, corresponding to visits V03 through V10. For exploratory analyses, longitudinal TCRB deep sequencing was carried out in around 26 treated patients wherever samples were available. Vaccination started 4-6 weeks after radiotherapy alone, or was given together with temozolomide cycles in the groups whose treatment included chemotherapy. Of the roughly 33 treated patients, around 62% were male and about 40% were female, and a mean age of roughly 40 years was recorded. Before enrollment, most patients had been given radiochemotherapy with temozolomide as standard therapy, while the rest had received either radiotherapy alone or temozolomide alone. Six visits were used for peripheral blood collection: V03 (baseline), V05, V07, V10, V12 and V13.

The meaning of the sample's time point label: week 23, last vaccination. A 20-mer mutant IDH1 peptide at 300 micrograms in Montanide made up each vaccine dose, which was injected subcutaneously together with topical imiquimod. Donors had newly diagnosed WHO grade 3 or 4 IDH1-mutant astrocytomas with loss of nuclear ATRX. The samples were drawn from NOA16, a multicentre, single-arm, open-label phase I trial in Germany that tested a mutant IDH1 peptide vaccine in humans for the first time. The DNeasy Blood and Tissue Kit was used to extract genomic DNA from EDTA blood for TCRB sequencing. Results the study describes overall, beyond this receptor: According to the authors, sample limitations meant that analyses of patient blood samples could not be reproduced. No apparent relationship was observed between pseudoprogression and alterations in the top peripheral T cell clonotypes detected by TCRB sequencing. PBMC samples for TCRB deep sequencing were selected based on availability. Immune responses induced by the vaccine were seen in around 93% of patients across multiple MHC alleles.

CDR3 length: 14 amino acids, cysteine to phenylalanine. This entry keeps only the CDR3 DNA: 42 bases, framed from base 1. From the germline V gene, CDR1 is MNHNS and CDR2 is SASEGT. V lost 5 bases and J lost 4 bases; the stretch between them is 14 bases long. Libraries were prepared through the immunoSEQ multiplex PCR assay. Rearranged TCR beta chain sequences were amplified with the hsTCRB Kit following the manufacturer's protocol. TCRB libraries were sequenced on an Illumina MiSeq. The study's processing was this. Demultiplexing, trimming and gene mapping were performed with the kit vendor's proprietary platform. TCRdb took this table from immuneACCESS and kept in-frame rearrangements with V and J called. Such tables lack part of the clones; where checked against another copy, unresolved V genes explain under half of the gap, and the rest is unexplained. V, J and clone size are taken as reported in that table, and D and trimming were inferred from the DNA itself. For this sample there are 45,000 to 65,000 clones; about three quarters appear just once. In total, the top ten clones hold roughly 8.8% of the sample.

The sample consisted of PBMCs, taken from a glioma patient whose treatment included an IDH1 peptide vaccine. Rearrangement joined TRBV6-1 to TRBJ1-2, with the D gene call left open. The source of this sequence is a woman between 35 and 50 years old with glioma. Some clones in this sample may be carry-over from other donors' samples. The CDR3 here reads CASSNVGWGYGYTF. The nucleotide sequence reads TGTGCCAGCAGTAACGTAGGGTGGGGCTATGGCTACACCTTC.